These 18 T cell receptor beta chains share one sample of origin, sequenced in a study of T cells in Graves' hyperthyroidism and ophthalmopathy. Authors of the study amplified TCR beta CDR3 regions from RNA transcripts. The HTBI set primed first-round TCR CDR3 RT-PCR. From the multiplex PCR reads, TCRdb called clonotypes with MiXCR, one entry per CDR3 protein. The table includes under 400,000 distinct CDR3 sequences, approximately 15% detected once. Sequences were obtained from blood. The receptors here all came from a woman aged 55-69 years with Graves' hyperthyroidism.

The chain is built from TRBV19 and TRBJ2-1; D call uncertain. CDR3 length: 15 residues. Per germline, CDR1 LNHDA and CDR2 SQIVND (reference sequence). V shed 5 bases and J shed 0 bases, with 11 bases lying between them. DNA for the CDR3: TGTGCCAGTAGTTCCGCCGTGGGCTCCTACAATGAGCAGTTCTTC. Protein sequence: CASSSAVGSYNEQFF. Based on the CDR3 plus reference TRBV19 and TRBJ2-1, the full variable domain is DGGITQSPKYLFRKEGQNVTLSCEQNLNHDAMYWYRQDPGQGLRLIYYSQIVNDFQKGDIAEGYSVSREKKESFPLTVTSAQKNPTAFYLCASSSAVGSYNEQFFGPGTRLTVL.

This clonotype was detected many times. CDR3 amino acids: CASSIGSAGNQPQHF. CDR3 coding DNA: TGTGCCAGCTCTATCGGTAGTGCGGGCAATCAGCCCCAGCATTTT. The chain uses TRBV3-1 and TRBJ1-5; no reliable D call. The CDR3 length is 15 residues. The V end was cut by 8 bases, the J end by 2 bases, with 16 bases between. CDR1 is LGHDT, CDR2 YNNKEL, per germline (reference sequence).

This clonotype was observed a handful of times. The chain recombines TRBV20-1 with TRBJ2-5; D not resolved. V was pared by 3 bases and J by 5 bases, with 13 bases between. CDR1 and CDR2 (germline): DFQATT, SNEGSKA (reference sequence). The CDR3 has 13 amino acids. The CDR3 DNA follows: TGCAGTGCTAGTCGGGCCCGGTGGGAGACCCAGTACTTC. As protein: CSASRARWETQYF.

This clonotype was detected ten times or more. The chain employs TRBV18 and TRBJ2-7; no reliable D call. CDR1 and CDR2 from the germline V gene are KGHSH and LQKENI. V lost 6 bases, J lost 0 bases, and 15 bases lay in between. The CDR3 totals 15 residues. CDR3: CASSPEPTSSYEQYF. CDR3 bases: TGTGCCAGCTCGCCGGAACCGACCAGCTCCTACGAGCAGTACTTC.

This clonotype has a count of ten or more. The chain joins TRBV6-2 or TRBV6-3 to TRBJ2-1; 8 bases are a match to TRBD2. The length of the CDR3 is 13 residues. Germline V gene data show CDR1 as MNHEY and CDR2 as SVGEGT. Trimming cost V 7 bases and J 9 bases; bases outside gene matches: 8. CDR3 region: CASMRAGVAEQFF. DNA of the CDR3: TGTGCCAGCATGAGAGCGGGAGTGGCTGAGCAGTTCTTC.

The chain has TRBV24-1 and TRBJ2-7; 9 nucleotides line up with TRBD2. Germline values: CDR1 KGHDR, CDR2 SFDVKD. The CDR3 loop spans 14 amino acids. J gave up 7 bases and V 5 bases, and 8 bases lay outside the gene matches. The CDR3 sequence is CATSASSGTREQYF. CDR3 coding DNA: TGTGCCACCAGTGCGTCTAGCGGGACCAGAGAGCAGTACTTC.

Many counts were recorded for this clonotype. CDR3 bases: TGTGCCAGCAGCTCAAGCGCGGGACCGCGAGGCTACACCTTC. Amino acids: CASSSSAGPRGYTF. This chain links TRBV7-2 with TRBJ1-2; tentative D call: TRBD1 (5 bases). The V and J ends lost 4 bases and 8 bases respectively, with 17 bases between them. Germline V gene data show CDR1 as SGHTA and CDR2 as FQGNSA. The CDR3 runs to 14 residues.

This clonotype was recorded once. The rearrangement joins TRBV5-1 to TRBJ2-1, with 7 bases identical to TRBD2. This CDR3 contains 15 residues. The germline CDR1 and CDR2 sequences are SGHRS and YFSETQ. V lost 4 bases, J lost 3 bases, and 7 bases stayed unmatched. DNA of the CDR3: TGCGCCAGCAGCCCCGGGACTATTTTCTACAATGAGCAGTTCTTC. It is translated as CASSPGTIFYNEQFF.

This clonotype was counted between two and nine times. This sequence joins TRBV5-1 and TRBJ1-4; D call uncertain. Trimming cost V 0 bases and J 8 bases, with 11 bases left between them. The length of the CDR3 is 14 residues. Germline V gives CDR1 SGHRS, CDR2 YFSETQ. The CDR3 nucleotides are TGCGCCAGCAGCTTGGGGCCTGGGGAGGAAAAACTGTTTTTT. Protein sequence: CASSLGPGEEKLFF. The variable domain in full, with the rest retrieved from reference TRBV5-1 and TRBJ1-4, is KAGVTQTPRYLIKTRGQQVTLSCSPISGHRSVSWYQQTPGQGLQFLFEYFSETQRNKGNFPGRFSGRQFSNSRSEMNVSTLELGDSALYLCASSLGPGEEKLFFGSGTQLSVL.

In its sample, this clonotype was seen many times. The chain carries TRBV2 and TRBJ2-7; D uncertain. Trimming removed 11 bases from V and 4 bases from J, with 12 bases in between. This CDR3 comprises 11 residues. CDR1 SNHLY and CDR2 FYNNEI come from the germline V gene. The CDR3 protein is CAFRTQYEQYF. CDR3 DNA sequence: TGTGCCTTTAGGACCCAATACGAGCAGTACTTC.

The rearrangement links TRBV6-2 or TRBV6-3 to TRBJ2-2; the D is unclear. Germline CDR1 MNHEY, CDR2 SVGEGT. The CDR3 loop spans 16 amino acids. Trimming removed 1 base from V and 0 bases from J, with 9 bases in between. The DNA for the CDR3 is TGTGCCAGCAGTTACTTCGGCAGGTCGAACACCGGGGAGCTGTTTTTT. Residues: CASSYFGRSNTGELFF.

The genes are TRBV19 and TRBJ2-1; the D gene could be TRBD1 or TRBD2 (5 bases each). Germline CDR1 and CDR2: LNHDA and SQIVND (reference sequence). This CDR3 is 11 amino acids long. Trimming stripped 6 bases from V and 8 bases from J, with 8 bases between. The CDR3 DNA reads TGTGCCAGTAGGGGGGTAGATGAGCAGTTCTTC. Protein product: CASRGVDEQFF.

The chain is built from TRBV19 and TRBJ1-4, with a weak D call TRBD1 (5 bases). CDR3 length equals 14 residues. Germline CDR1 reads LNHDA; CDR2 reads SQIVND (reference sequence). V was trimmed by 3 bases and J by 8 bases, leaving 13 bases between them. CDR3 bases: TGTGCCAGTAGTATTGGAGGGCCAGGGGAAAAACTGTTTTTT. Translated: CASSIGGPGEKLFF.

This clonotype appeared many times. The chain is built from TRBV30 and TRBJ2-2, with a tentative D call TRBD1 (6 bases). Deletions cut 4 bases from V and 0 bases from J, with 9 bases between. CDR3 length: 14 residues. Germline CDR1 and CDR2: GTSNPN and SVGIG (reference sequence). The DNA of the CDR3 is TGTGCCTGGACCCGGACAGCGAACACCGGGGAGCTGTTTTTT. This sequence encodes CAWTRTANTGELFF.

This clonotype occurred many times. The chain employs TRBV7-9 and TRBJ1-1; D unresolved. This CDR3 is built from 14 residues. The germline V gene encodes CDR1 SEHNR and CDR2 FQNEAQ (reference sequence). The V end lost 4 bases, the J end lost 5 bases, and 14 bases lay between the germline ends. The CDR3 is CASSSPEGETEAFF. The CDR3 coding sequence is TGTGCCAGCAGCTCGCCGGAGGGAGAAACTGAAGCTTTCTTT.

This clonotype has a single count. A much larger clonotype is one base distant, so this may be a read error. The rearrangement links TRBV20-1 to TRBJ2-7; D may be TRBD2 (6 bases). Germline loops: CDR1 DFQATT, CDR2 SNEGSKA (reference sequence). The CDR3 loop spans 13 amino acids. This CDR3 is CSASSLTSYKQYF. The CDR3 coding sequence is TGCAGTGCTAGTAGCCTCACTAGCTACAAGCAGTACTTC.

This clonotype came up many times. The CDR3 loop reads CASTPGQEGWDTEAFF. DNA of the CDR3: TGTGCCAGCACCCCCGGACAGGAAGGCTGGGACACTGAAGCTTTCTTT. The chain employs TRBV3-1 and TRBJ1-1, with 7 positions matching TRBD1. Germline CDR1 LGHDT, CDR2 YNNKEL (reference sequence). The CDR3 is 16 amino acids. V shed 7 bases, J shed 3 bases, and the junction held 14 bases outside the gene matches.

This clonotype was observed many times. The genes are TRBV7-9 and TRBJ1-1, with D possibly TRBD1 on 6 matching bases. V lost 5 bases and J lost 5, with 24 bases in between. The CDR3 is 17 residues long. Germline assignment: CDR1 SEHNR and CDR2 FQNEAQ (reference sequence). The CDR3 spells CASSPKTGGHADTEAFF. CDR3 nucleotide sequence: TGTGCCAGCAGCCCTAAAACCGGGGGCCATGCGGATACTGAAGCTTTCTTT.